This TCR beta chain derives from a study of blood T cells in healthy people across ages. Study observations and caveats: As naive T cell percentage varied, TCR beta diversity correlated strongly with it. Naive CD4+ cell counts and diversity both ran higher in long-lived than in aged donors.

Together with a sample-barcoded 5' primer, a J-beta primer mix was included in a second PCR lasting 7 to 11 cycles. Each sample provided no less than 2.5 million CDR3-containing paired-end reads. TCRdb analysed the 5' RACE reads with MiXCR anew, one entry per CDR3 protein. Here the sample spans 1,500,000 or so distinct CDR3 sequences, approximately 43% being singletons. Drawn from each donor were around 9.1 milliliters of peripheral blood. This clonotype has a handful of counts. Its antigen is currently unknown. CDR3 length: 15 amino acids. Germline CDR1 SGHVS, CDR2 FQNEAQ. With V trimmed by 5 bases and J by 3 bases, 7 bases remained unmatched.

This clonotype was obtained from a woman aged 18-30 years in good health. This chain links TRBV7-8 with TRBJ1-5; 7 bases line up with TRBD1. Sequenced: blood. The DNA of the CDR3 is TGTGCCAGCAGCCTATTCGGGACAGACAATCAGCCCCAGCATTTT. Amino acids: CASSLFGTDNQPQHF.